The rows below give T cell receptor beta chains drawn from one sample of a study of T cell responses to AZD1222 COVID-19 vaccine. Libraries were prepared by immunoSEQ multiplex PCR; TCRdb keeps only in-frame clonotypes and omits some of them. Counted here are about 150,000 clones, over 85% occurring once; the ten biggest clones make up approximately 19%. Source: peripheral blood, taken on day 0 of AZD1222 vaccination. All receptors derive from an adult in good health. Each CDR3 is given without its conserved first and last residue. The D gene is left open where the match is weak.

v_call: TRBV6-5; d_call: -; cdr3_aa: ASSPRVWVTEAF
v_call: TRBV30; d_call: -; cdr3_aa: AQYRAYGYT
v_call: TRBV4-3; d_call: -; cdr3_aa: ASSQAPWTNEKLF
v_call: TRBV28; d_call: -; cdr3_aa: ASRRGYEQY
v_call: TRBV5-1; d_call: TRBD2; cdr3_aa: ASSKGGGLPYNEQF
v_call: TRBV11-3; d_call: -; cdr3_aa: ASSLGPEYTEAF
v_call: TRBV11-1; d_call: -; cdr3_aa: ASSPQGDSYNSPLH
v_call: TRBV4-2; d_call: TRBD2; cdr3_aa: ASSQALAGADTQY
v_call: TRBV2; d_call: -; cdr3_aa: ASKGEGVNQPQH
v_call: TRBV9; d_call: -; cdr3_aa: ASSLRTSFQDTQY
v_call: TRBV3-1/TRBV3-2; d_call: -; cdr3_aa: ASSQYRSEAF
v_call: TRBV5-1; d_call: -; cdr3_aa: ASSPGRNEQF
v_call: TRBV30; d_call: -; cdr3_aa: AWSATGTYGYT